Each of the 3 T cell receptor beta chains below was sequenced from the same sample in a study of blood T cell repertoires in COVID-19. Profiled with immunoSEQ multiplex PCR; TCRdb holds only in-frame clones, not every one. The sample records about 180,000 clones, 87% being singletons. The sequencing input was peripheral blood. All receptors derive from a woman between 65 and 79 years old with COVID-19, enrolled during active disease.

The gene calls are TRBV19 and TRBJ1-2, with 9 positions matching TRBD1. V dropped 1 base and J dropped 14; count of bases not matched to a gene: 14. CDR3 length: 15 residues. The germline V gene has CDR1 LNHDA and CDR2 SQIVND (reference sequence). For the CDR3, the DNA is TGTGCCAGTAGTATAGGCTCTGGGACAGGGACGTCCGGGACCTTC. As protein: CASSIGSGTGTSGTF.

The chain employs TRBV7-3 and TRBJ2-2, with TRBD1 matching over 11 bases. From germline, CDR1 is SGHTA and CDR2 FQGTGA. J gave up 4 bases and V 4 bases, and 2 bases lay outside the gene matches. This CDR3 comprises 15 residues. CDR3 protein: CASSSGQGGTGELFF. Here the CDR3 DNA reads TGTGCCAGCAGCTCGGGACAGGGGGGCACCGGGGAGCTGTTTTTT.

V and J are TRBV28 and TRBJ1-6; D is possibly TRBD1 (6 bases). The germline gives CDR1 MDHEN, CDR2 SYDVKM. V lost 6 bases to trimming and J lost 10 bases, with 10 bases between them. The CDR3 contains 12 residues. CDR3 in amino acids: CASRSQGSPLHF. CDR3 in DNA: TGTGCCAGCAGATCCCAGGGGTCACCCCTCCACTTT.